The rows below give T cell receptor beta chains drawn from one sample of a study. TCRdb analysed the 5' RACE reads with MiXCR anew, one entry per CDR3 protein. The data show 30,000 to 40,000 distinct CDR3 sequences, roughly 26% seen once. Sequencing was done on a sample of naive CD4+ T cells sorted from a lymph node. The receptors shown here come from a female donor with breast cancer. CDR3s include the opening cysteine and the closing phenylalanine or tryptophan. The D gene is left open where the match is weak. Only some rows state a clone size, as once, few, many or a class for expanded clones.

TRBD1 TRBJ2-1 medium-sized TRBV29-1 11 CSVDRGHEQFF TGCAGCGTGGACAGGGGGCATGAGCAGTTCTTC
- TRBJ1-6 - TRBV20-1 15 CSTRSPGGDNSPLHF TGCAGTACTAGATCCCCAGGAGGAGATAATTCACCCCTCCACTTT
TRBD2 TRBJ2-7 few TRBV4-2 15 CASSPSTSGKYEQYF TGTGCCAGCAGCCCCTCGACTAGCGGGAAATACGAGCAGTACTTC
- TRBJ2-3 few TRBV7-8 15 CASSKTRTSTDTQYF TGTGCCAGCAGCAAGACACGGACTAGCACAGATACGCAGTATTTT
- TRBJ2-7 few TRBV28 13 CASRPRGPGEQYF TGTGCCAGCAGGCCCCGGGGCCCCGGGGAGCAGTACTTC
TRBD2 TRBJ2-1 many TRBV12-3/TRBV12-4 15 CASTLGLARRNEQFF TGTGCCAGCACCCTGGGACTAGCCAGGAGAAATGAGCAGTTCTTC
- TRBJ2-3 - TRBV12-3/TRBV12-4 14 CASSLLGGADTQYF TGTGCCAGCAGTTTACTTGGAGGCGCAGATACGCAGTATTTT
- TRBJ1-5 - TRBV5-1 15 CASSLYGGDNQPQHF TGCGCCAGCAGCTTGTATGGTGGGGACAATCAGCCCCAGCATTTT
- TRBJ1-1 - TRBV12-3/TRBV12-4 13 CASSLQGVTEAFF TGTGCCAGCAGTCTACAGGGAGTGACTGAAGCTTTCTTT
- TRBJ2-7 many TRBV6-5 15 CASSQDTSSSYEQYF TGTGCCAGCAGTCAGGACACTTCGAGCTCCTACGAGCAGTACTTC
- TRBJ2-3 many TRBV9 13 CASSGNGADTQYF TGTGCCAGCAGCGGGAATGGGGCAGATACGCAGTATTTT
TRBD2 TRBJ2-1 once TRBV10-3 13 CAIRETSGNEQFF TGTGCCATCAGGGAGACTAGCGGCAATGAGCAGTTCTTC
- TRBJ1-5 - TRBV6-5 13 CACQWGEYQPQHF TGTGCCTGCCAGTGGGGGGAGTATCAGCCCCAGCATTTT
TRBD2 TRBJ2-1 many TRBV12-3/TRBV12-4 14 CASSGTSGYNEQFF TGTGCCAGCAGTGGGACTAGCGGTTACAATGAGCAGTTCTTC
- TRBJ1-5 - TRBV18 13 CASSPGGNQPQHF TGTGCCAGCTCACCAGGAGGCAATCAGCCCCAGCATTTT
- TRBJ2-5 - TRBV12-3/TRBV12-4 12 CASSPAPETQYF TGTGCCAGCAGTCCCGCTCCCGAGACCCAGTACTTC